The rows below give T cell receptor beta chains drawn from one sample of a study of technical replicates of blood from a few donors. Sequenced by immunoSEQ multiplex PCR; TCRdb stores in-frame clones only, minus some. The sample has about 81,000 clones, approximately 78% seen once. Material: PBMCs. These receptors all come from a human donor in good health. Some clones in this sample may be carry-over from other donors' samples. Both conserved end residues are part of each CDR3. A D gene is named only where the DNA matches it firmly. Size values are once, few and many counts, or a class for expanded clones, and some rows have none.

J,size,D,V,CDR3,DNA
TRBJ2-7,-,-,TRBV4-1,CASSQIGDRFYEQYF,TGCGCCAGCAGCCAAATCGGGGATCGATTCTACGAGCAGTACTTC
TRBJ1-1,few,TRBD1,TRBV6-5,CASRGDSMNTEAFF,TGTGCCAGCAGGGGGGACAGCATGAACACTGAAGCTTTCTTT
TRBJ2-2,-,TRBD2,TRBV2,CASSKLAGGPSGELFF,TGTGCCAGCAGTAAACTAGCGGGGGGGCCGTCCGGGGAGCTGTTTTTT
TRBJ1-1,few,TRBD1,TRBV13,CASSLGTGGAEAFF,TGCGCCAGCAGCTTAGGGACAGGGGGTGCTGAAGCTTTCTTT
TRBJ2-7,-,TRBD2,TRBV30,CAWAGLAGNRSYEQYF,TGTGCCTGGGCGGGACTAGCGGGAAACAGGTCCTACGAGCAGTACTTC
TRBJ2-3,-,TRBD2,TRBV9,CASSPAGVAADTQYF,TGTGCCAGCAGCCCCGCGGGGGTTGCGGCGGATACGCAGTATTTT
TRBJ2-2,-,TRBD2,TRBV4-3,CASSQDVSGGAGELFF,TGCGCCAGCAGCCAAGATGTTAGCGGGGGAGCCGGGGAGCTGTTTTTT
TRBJ1-2,-,-,TRBV27,CASSLRLGGIYGYTF,TGTGCCAGCAGTTTACGCCTCGGGGGGATCTATGGCTACACCTTC
TRBJ2-1,-,-,TRBV19,CASSNNWGRYNEQFF,TGTGCCAGTAGTAACAACTGGGGGCGCTACAATGAGCAGTTCTTC
TRBJ2-1,-,TRBD2,TRBV15,CATSRDFKTSGREQFF,TGTGCCACCAGCAGAGATTTCAAGACTAGCGGGAGAGAGCAGTTCTTC
TRBJ1-2,-,TRBD1,TRBV7-2,CASSMVRDRANYGYTF,TGTGCCAGCAGCATGGTCCGGGACAGGGCAAACTATGGCTACACCTTC
TRBJ2-1,-,-,TRBV29-1,CSVEGLISGQYNEQFF,TGCAGCGTTGAAGGGTTGATTTCGGGACAATACAATGAGCAGTTCTTC
TRBJ1-1,-,-,TRBV4-3,CASSLTDAGNTEAFF,TGCGCCAGCAGCCTAACAGACGCAGGGAACACTGAAGCTTTCTTT
TRBJ2-2,few,TRBD2,TRBV4-3,CASSLGTIANTGELFF,TGCGCCAGCAGCCTCGGGACTATCGCGAACACCGGGGAGCTGTTTTTT
TRBJ1-1,-,TRBD1,TRBV7-9,CASSEKTGGTEAFF,TGTGCCAGCAGCGAAAAGACAGGGGGCACTGAAGCTTTCTTT
TRBJ1-5,once,-,TRBV29-1,CSVADGQSNQPQHF,TGCAGCGTAGCGGACGGACAGAGTAATCAGCCCCAGCATTTT
TRBJ2-7,-,TRBD1,TRBV29-1,CSVGDRVNEQYF,TGCAGCGTGGGGGACAGGGTAAACGAGCAGTACTTC
TRBJ1-3,-,-,TRBV7-6,CASSLGGSQLGNTIYF,TGTGCCAGCAGCCTTGGGGGGTCCCAGCTCGGAAACACCATATATTTT
TRBJ1-1,-,-,TRBV19,CASSTTAQGSTEAFF,TGTGCCAGTAGTACGACCGCTCAGGGGAGCACTGAAGCTTTCTTT
TRBJ2-7,-,TRBD2,TRBV9,CASSVVAGEQYF,TGTGCCAGCAGCGTAGTAGCGGGCGAGCAGTACTTC
TRBJ2-5,-,TRBD1,TRBV29-1,CSFRQGPQETQYF,TGCAGCTTTAGACAGGGGCCTCAAGAGACCCAGTACTTC
TRBJ2-2,few,-,TRBV4-1,CASSQEGGRNTGELFF,TGCGCCAGCAGCCAAGAAGGGGGTCGGAACACCGGGGAGCTGTTTTTT
TRBJ1-5,-,-,TRBV5-6,CASSLHNQPQHF,TGTGCCAGCAGCTTGCACAATCAGCCCCAGCATTTT
TRBJ1-2,-,-,TRBV9,CASSVGRGGYDGYTF,TGTGCCAGCAGCGTAGGGCGGGGGGGATATGATGGCTACACCTTC
TRBJ2-2,-,TRBD2,TRBV10-1,CASSEGQREVARTGELFF,TGCGCCAGCAGTGAGGGCCAGCGGGAAGTAGCTCGGACCGGGGAGCTGTTTTTT
TRBJ2-7,-,TRBD2,TRBV7-2,CASSFRDYPISYEQYF,TGTGCCAGCAGCTTTAGGGACTACCCTATTTCCTACGAGCAGTACTTC
TRBJ1-1,-,-,TRBV19,CASSAGQYTEAFF,TGTGCCAGTAGTGCCGGACAGTACACTGAAGCTTTCTTT
TRBJ2-2,once,TRBD2,TRBV29-1,CSVEAERGGTGELFF,TGCAGCGTTGAAGCGGAGCGGGGGGGAACCGGGGAGCTGTTTTTT
TRBJ2-1,-,-,TRBV30,CAWVNNEQFF,TGTGCCTGGGTAAACAATGAGCAGTTCTTC
TRBJ2-7,-,TRBD2,TRBV6-1,CASSDPSGRGSTYEQYF,TGTGCCAGCAGTGACCCCTCGGGGCGGGGGTCCACCTACGAGCAGTACTTC
TRBJ2-7,-,-,TRBV12-5,CASGLNRGLSYEQYF,TGTGCTAGTGGTTTGAATAGGGGTCTATCCTACGAGCAGTACTTC
TRBJ1-1,-,-,TRBV6-5,CASSGILNTEAFF,TGTGCCAGCAGTGGCATCCTGAACACTGAAGCTTTCTTT
TRBJ1-5,-,TRBD1,TRBV2,CASSSGQATNQPQHF,TGTGCCAGCAGCTCGGGACAGGCAACCAATCAGCCCCAGCATTTT